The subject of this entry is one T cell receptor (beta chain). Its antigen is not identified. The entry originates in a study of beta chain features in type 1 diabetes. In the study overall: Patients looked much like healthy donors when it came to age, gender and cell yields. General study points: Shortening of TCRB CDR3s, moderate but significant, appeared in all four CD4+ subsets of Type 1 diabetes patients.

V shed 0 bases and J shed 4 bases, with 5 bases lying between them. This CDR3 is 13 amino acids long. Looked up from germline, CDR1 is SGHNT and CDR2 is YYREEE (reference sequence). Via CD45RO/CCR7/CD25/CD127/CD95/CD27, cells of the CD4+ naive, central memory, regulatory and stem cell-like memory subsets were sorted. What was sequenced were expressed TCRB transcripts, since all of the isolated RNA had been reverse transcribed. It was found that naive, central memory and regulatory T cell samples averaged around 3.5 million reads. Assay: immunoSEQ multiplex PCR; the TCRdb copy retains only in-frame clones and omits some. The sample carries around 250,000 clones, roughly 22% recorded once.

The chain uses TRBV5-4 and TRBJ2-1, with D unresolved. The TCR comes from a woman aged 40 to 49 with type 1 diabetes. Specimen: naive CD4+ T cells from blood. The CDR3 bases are TGTGCCAGCAGCTTGGAGACATACAATGAGCAGTTCTTC. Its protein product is CASSLETYNEQFF.